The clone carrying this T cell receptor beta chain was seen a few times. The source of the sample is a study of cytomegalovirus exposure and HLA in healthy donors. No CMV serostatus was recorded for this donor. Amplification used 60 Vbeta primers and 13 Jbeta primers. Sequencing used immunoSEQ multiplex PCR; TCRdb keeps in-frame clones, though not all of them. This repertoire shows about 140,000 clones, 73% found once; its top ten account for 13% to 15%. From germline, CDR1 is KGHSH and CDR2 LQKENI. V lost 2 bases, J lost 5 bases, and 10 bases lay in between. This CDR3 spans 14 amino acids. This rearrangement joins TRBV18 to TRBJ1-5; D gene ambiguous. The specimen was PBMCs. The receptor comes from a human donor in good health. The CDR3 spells CASSPSGTDQPQHF. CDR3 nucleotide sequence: TGTGCCAGCTCACCATCAGGCACTGATCAGCCCCAGCATTTT.